One and the same sample provided the 28 T cell receptor beta chains below, sequenced in a study of blood T cell repertoires in COVID-19. This table comes from immunoSEQ multiplex PCR, and its TCRdb copy is limited to in-frame clones, with some not included. The profile shows about 400,000 clones, around 90% of them singletons. The sequencing input was peripheral blood. The source is a human donor in a cohort sampled during active COVID-19.

The V call is TRBV19, the J call TRBJ2-7; 9 nucleotides agree with TRBD1. V lost 3 bases and J lost 3; bases outside the gene matches: 3. CDR3 length equals 14 residues. Germline-derived CDR1 and CDR2 are LNHDA and SQIVND (reference sequence). The CDR3 loop is CASSMDRGNYEQYF. For the CDR3, the DNA is TGTGCCAGTAGTATGGACAGGGGCAACTACGAGCAGTACTTC.

The chain recombines TRBV28 with TRBJ1-2; 10 positions match TRBD1. This CDR3 contains 15 residues. Germline loops: CDR1 MDHEN, CDR2 SYDVKM. V lost 2 bases to trimming and J lost 14 bases; unmatched junction nucleotides: 14. The CDR3 DNA reads as TGTGCCAGCAGTTTAAGGGGAGAAGGGACAGGGGCGAGGACCTTC. Protein product: CASSLRGEGTGARTF.

J is TRBJ1-1 and V is TRBV2; tentatively, D is TRBD1 (5 bases). Germline CDR1 SNHLY, CDR2 FYNNEI. This CDR3 region has 14 residues. Trimming cost V 7 bases and J 5 bases, with 17 bases left between them. The CDR3: CASNRDSWRTEAFF. The CDR3 DNA reads as TGTGCCAGCAATAGGGACTCTTGGAGGACTGAAGCTTTCTTT.

The V and J genes are TRBV5-1 and TRBJ2-7; tentative D call: TRBD1 (6 bases). The CDR3 runs to 13 residues. Trimming pared 4 bases from V and 4 bases from J, leaving 12 bases between. Germline V gene lookup returns CDR1 SGHRS and CDR2 YFSETQ. Here the CDR3 reads CASSPDRVYEQYF. As DNA, the CDR3 is TGCGCCAGCAGCCCGGACAGAGTATACGAGCAGTACTTC.

This chain joins TRBV3-1 (or the pseudogene TRBV3-2) and TRBJ1-1; D not resolved. V was clipped by 8 bases and J by 4 bases, with 14 bases between them. The CDR3 totals 13 residues. CDR1 LGHDT and CDR2 YNNKEL come from the germline V gene (reference sequence). CDR3 bases: TGTGCCAGCGGCAAACCTCAGTTCACTGAAGCTTTCTTT. Amino acid sequence: CASGKPQFTEAFF.

The V call is TRBV24-1, the J call TRBJ2-1; the match to TRBD2 covers 12 bases. CDR1 is KGHDR and CDR2 is SFDVKD in the germline V gene. The CDR3 is 16 residues long. After removal of 4 bases from V and 3 bases from J, the junction contained 3 bases not matched to a gene. The CDR3 coding sequence is TGTGCCACCAGTGAGACTAGCGGGAGAGTCTACAATGAGCAGTTCTTC. It is translated as CATSETSGRVYNEQFF.

This clone was detected a few times. J is TRBJ2-7 and V is TRBV19, with a weak D call TRBD2 (5 bases). From germline, CDR1 is LNHDA and CDR2 SQIVND (reference sequence). This CDR3 is 18 amino acids long. Trimming removed 4 bases from V and 1 base from J, with 23 bases in between. CDR3 in DNA: TGTGCCAGTAGTACCGCAGGAGGTCAGGCCGGGCCATCCTACGAGCAGTACTTC. It encodes CASSTAGGQAGPSYEQYF.

The J gene is TRBJ1-5, the V gene TRBV6-6; a weak D match, TRBD1 (5 bases). Germline V CDR1 and CDR2: MNHNY, SVGAGI (reference sequence). The CDR3 loop spans 15 amino acids. Trimming removed 1 base at V and 0 bases at J, with 7 bases between. CDR3 nucleotides: TGTGCCAGCAGTTACTGGGGGGGTAGCAATCAGCCCCAGCATTTT. This sequence encodes CASSYWGGSNQPQHF.

V is TRBV6-6 and J is TRBJ1-5; D ambiguous. The length of the CDR3 is 16 residues. Deletions cut 0 bases from V and 0 bases from J, with 9 bases between. CDR1 is MNHNY and CDR2 is SVGAGI in the germline V gene (reference sequence). The CDR3 sequence is CASSYSSGDSNQPQHF. The CDR3 DNA sequence: TGTGCCAGCAGTTACTCATCCGGGGATAGCAATCAGCCCCAGCATTTT.

The V call is TRBV19, the J call TRBJ2-3; 12 nucleotides match TRBD2. CDR3 length: 16 residues. From germline, CDR1 is LNHDA and CDR2 SQIVND (reference sequence). The junction had 6 bases not matched to a gene; V was cut back by 5 bases and J by 3 bases. CDR3: CASSPQLAGGTDTQYF. The CDR3 DNA reads as TGTGCCAGTAGTCCTCAACTAGCGGGGGGTACAGATACGCAGTATTTT.

This clone was detected a few times. The chain carries TRBV19 and TRBJ2-3; tentative D call: TRBD1 (6 bases). The germline V gene has CDR1 LNHDA and CDR2 SQIVND (reference sequence). Between the trimmed V and J ends, which lost 8 bases and 0 bases, there was a span of 12 bases. This CDR3 is built from 14 residues. In DNA, the CDR3 is TGTGCCAGTGCGAAGGGGGACAGCACAGATACGCAGTATTTT. Residues: CASAKGDSTDTQYF. The variable domain in full, completed from reference TRBV19 and TRBJ2-3, reads DGGITQSPKYLFRKEGQNVTLSCEQNLNHDAMYWYRQDPGQGLRLIYYSQIVNDFQKGDIAEGYSVSREKKESFPLTVTSAQKNPTAFYLCASAKGDSTDTQYFGPGTRLTVL.

The chain uses TRBV7-9 and TRBJ1-6, with D possibly TRBD1 on 6 matching bases. Germline V gene lookup returns CDR1 SEHNR and CDR2 FQNEAQ (reference sequence). Trimming cost V 5 bases and J 0 bases, with 11 bases left between them. This CDR3 region has 16 residues. Written as DNA, the CDR3 is TGTGCCAGCAGCCCAGGGGTGGGCTCCTATAATTCACCCCTCCACTTT. Translating it yields CASSPGVGSYNSPLHF.

The gene calls are TRBV30 and TRBJ1-3; D is unresolved. CDR1 and CDR2 from the germline V gene are GTSNPN and SVGIG (reference sequence). CDR3 length: 14 amino acids. The ends were cut back, 4 bases at V and 0 bases at J, with 10 bases in the middle. This chain's CDR3 is CAWNSGSSGNTIYF. The CDR3, as DNA: TGTGCCTGGAATTCAGGCTCCTCTGGAAACACCATATATTTT.

The chain is built from TRBV11-1 and TRBJ2-3, with a tentative D call TRBD2 (6 bases). V lost 0 bases and J lost 9, with 19 bases in between. Per germline, CDR1 SGHAT and CDR2 FQDESV (reference sequence). This CDR3 contains 16 residues. The CDR3 region is CASSLARGGMASTQYF. The CDR3 nucleotides are TGTGCCAGCAGCTTAGCGAGGGGCGGGATGGCCTCCACGCAGTATTTT.

The chain is built from TRBV24-1 and TRBJ2-1; D unclear. The germline V and J ends were trimmed by 3 bases and 7 bases, with 6 bases remaining between them. CDR1 and CDR2 from the germline V gene are KGHDR and SFDVKD. The length of the CDR3 is 12 residues. The CDR3 region is CATSDRVNEQFF. For the CDR3, the DNA is TGTGCCACCAGTGATCGGGTGAATGAGCAGTTCTTC.

A note on this clone: A read error may account for a junction end that differs from germline. V gene TRBV7-7 combines with J gene TRBJ2-1; 7 bases are shared with TRBD1. CDR1 SSHAT and CDR2 FNYEAQ come from the germline V gene (reference sequence). This CDR3 has 13 residues. In nucleotides, the CDR3 is TGTGCTAGCAGCCCCGGGACAGCCAATGAGCAGTTCTTC. As protein: CASSPGTANEQFF.

The rearrangement joins TRBV19 to TRBJ2-1, with 8 bases matching TRBD2. V trimming: 3 bases; J trimming: 5 bases; junction bases outside the gene matches: 3. The germline CDR1 and CDR2 sequences are LNHDA and SQIVND (reference sequence). This CDR3 is 14 amino acids long. The CDR3 loop reads CASSISGNDNEQFF. Written as DNA, the CDR3 is TGTGCCAGTAGTATTAGCGGGAACGACAATGAGCAGTTCTTC.

This chain uses TRBV7-9 with TRBJ1-5, with 9 bases fitting TRBD1. The germline V gene encodes CDR1 SEHNR and CDR2 FQNEAQ (reference sequence). J lost 7 bases, V lost 1 base, and 8 bases had no gene match. The CDR3 length is 16 residues. In DNA form, the CDR3 reads TGTGCCAGCAGCTTAGGGGACAGGGCAGGGCTACAGCCCCAGCATTTT. Translation: CASSLGDRAGLQPQHF.

The CDR3 DNA sequence: TGTGCCAGCAGCTCGTCAGGGGGATCTCCCACCGGGGAGCTGTTTTTT. Translated: CASSSSGGSPTGELFF. This chain joins TRBV7-7 and TRBJ2-2; TRBD1 matches 7 bases. The CDR3 is 16 residues long. Germline V lookup: CDR1 SSHAT, CDR2 FNYEAQ (reference sequence). Losses at the gene ends were 4 bases for V and 4 bases for J; bases not matched to a gene: 9.

This clone was counted a few times. The chain recombines TRBV5-1 with TRBJ2-1; 7 positions match TRBD2. This CDR3 spans 14 amino acids. Germline CDR1 is SGHRS and CDR2 is YFSETQ. Unmatched junction bases numbered 9, after V lost 3 bases and J lost 9 bases. The CDR3 nucleotides read TGCGCCAGCAGCTCGGGACTAATCGAGGCTGAGCAGTTCTTC. Its protein is CASSSGLIEAEQFF.

The chain employs TRBV7-3 and TRBJ2-1; 7 nucleotides agree with TRBD2. The germline CDR1 and CDR2 sequences are SGHTA and FQGTGA. The CDR3 runs 13 residues. Trimming cost V 2 bases and J 9 bases; bases outside gene matches: 4. In DNA, the CDR3 is TGTGCCAGCAGCTTACTTACGGGGGGTGAGCAGTTCTTC. It specifies CASSLLTGGEQFF. Together with reference TRBV7-3 and TRBJ2-1, the CDR3 gives the full variable domain: GAGVSQTPSNKVTEKGKYVELRCDPISGHTALYWYRQSLGQGPEFLIYFQGTGAADDSGLPNDRFFAVRPEGSVSTLKIQRTERGDSAVYLCASSLLTGGEQFFGPGTRLTVL.

Written as DNA, the CDR3 is TGTGCCAGCAGCGTAGGGAGCGGGAGGCAAAATGAGCAGTTCTTC. Translated: CASSVGSGRQNEQFF. J is TRBJ2-1 and V is TRBV9, with 9 bases lining up with TRBD2. There are 15 residues in the CDR3. V shed 0 bases, J shed 7 bases, and the junction held 5 bases outside the gene matches. Germline assignment: CDR1 SGDLS and CDR2 YYNGEE.

The chain combines TRBV27 with TRBJ1-1; 8 nucleotides match TRBD1. This CDR3 is built from 16 residues. CDR1 and CDR2 from the germline V gene are MNHEY and SMNVEV (reference sequence). The V segment lost 5 bases and the J segment 0 bases; nucleotides outside the gene matches: 8. CDR3 in amino acids: CASSEYSGGLNTEAFF. CDR3 nucleotide sequence: TGTGCCAGCAGTGAGTACTCAGGGGGCCTGAACACTGAAGCTTTCTTT.

CDR3 in amino acids: CASLGQGTGELFF. The CDR3 DNA sequence: TGTGCCAGCTTGGGACAGGGGACCGGGGAGCTGTTTTTT. V gene TRBV6-6 combines with J gene TRBJ2-2; TRBD1 matches 10 bases. CDR1 and CDR2 from the germline V gene are MNHNY and SVGAGI (reference sequence). Unmatched junction bases numbered 2, after V lost 8 bases and J lost 5 bases. The CDR3 covers 13 residues.

The chain joins TRBV29-1 to TRBJ2-3; 7 bases map to TRBD2. The CDR3 is 16 amino acids. Germline trimming cut 4 bases from V and 4 bases from J; bases unmatched to any gene: 14. Germline V gene lookup returns CDR1 SQVTM and CDR2 ANQGSEA. Written as DNA, the CDR3 is TGCAGCGTTGTGATAGCGGGCTCCTTCGATCCAGATACGCAGTATTTT. Amino acid sequence: CSVVIAGSFDPDTQYF.

The chain recombines TRBV10-3 with TRBJ1-2; TRBD1 aligns across 8 bases. The CDR3 sequence is 17 residues long. Germline V gene sequence: CDR1 ENHRY, CDR2 SYGVKD. V was clipped by 0 bases and J by 1 base; unmatched bases: 7. The CDR3 DNA is TGTGCCATCAGTGAGTCGGGATTTGGACAGGGTAACTATGGCTACACCTTC. Protein: CAISESGFGQGNYGYTF.

This clone was counted once. The chain links TRBV13 to TRBJ2-5, with D maybe TRBD1 (6 bases). The CDR3 consists of 14 residues. The germline gives CDR1 PRHDT, CDR2 FYEKMQ (reference sequence). V lost 6 bases to trimming and J lost 2 bases, with 13 bases between them. This CDR3 is CASSRTVGQETQYF. CDR3 in DNA: TGTGCCAGCAGTCGGACAGTGGGGCAAGAGACCCAGTACTTC.

This sequence joins TRBV11-2 and TRBJ1-1, with D uncertain. The V gene lost 1 base and the J gene lost 11 bases, with 8 bases spanning the gap. Germline V gene lookup returns CDR1 SGHAT and CDR2 FQNNGV. The CDR3 is made up of 11 amino acids. The CDR3 sequence is CASSLGRQAFF. CDR3 sequence (DNA): TGTGCCAGCAGCTTAGGCAGGCAGGCTTTCTTT. Full variable domain (outside the CDR3, taken from reference TRBV11-2 and TRBJ1-1): EAGVAQSPRYKIIEKRQSVAFWCNPISGHATLYWYQQILGQGPKLLIQFQNNGVVDDSQLPKDRFSAERLKGVDSTLKIQPAKLEDSAVYLCASSLGRQAFFGQGTRLTVV.